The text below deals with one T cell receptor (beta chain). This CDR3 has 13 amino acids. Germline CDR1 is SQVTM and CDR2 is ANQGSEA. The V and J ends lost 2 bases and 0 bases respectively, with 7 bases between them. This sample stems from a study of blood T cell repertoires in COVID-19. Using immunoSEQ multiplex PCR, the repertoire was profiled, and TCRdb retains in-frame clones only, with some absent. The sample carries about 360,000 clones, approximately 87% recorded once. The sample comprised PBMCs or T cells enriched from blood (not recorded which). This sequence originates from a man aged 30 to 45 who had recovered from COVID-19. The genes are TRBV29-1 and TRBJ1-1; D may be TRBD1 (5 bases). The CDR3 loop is CSVETDMNTEAFF. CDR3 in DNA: TGCAGCGTTGAAACGGACATGAACACTGAAGCTTTCTTT. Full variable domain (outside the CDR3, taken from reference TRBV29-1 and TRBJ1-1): SAVISQKPSRDICQRGTSLTIQCQVDSQVTMMFWYRQQPGQSLTLIATANQGSEATYESGFVIDKFPISRPNLTFSTLTVSNMSPEDSSIYLCSVETDMNTEAFFGQGTRLTVV.